The 15 T cell receptor beta chains below were found in one sample sequenced in a study of blood T cell repertoires in COVID-19. Measured with immunoSEQ multiplex PCR; TCRdb has only the in-frame clones, and not every one. This repertoire shows 75,000 to 100,000 clones, around 82% found once; its top ten account for less than 9%. Sequenced sample: peripheral blood. The receptors were sampled from a man aged 50-59 years with active or convalescent COVID-19.

A few counts support this clone. The rearrangement uses TRBV6-5 and TRBJ1-5; TRBD1 agrees at 7 bases. There are 14 residues in the CDR3. Trimming at V came to 4 bases and at J to 4 bases, leaving 4 bases not matched to a gene. Germline CDR1 reads MNHEY; CDR2 reads SVGAGI. CDR3: CASSLGGRNQPQHF. The CDR3 bases are TGTGCCAGCAGTTTAGGGGGCAGGAATCAGCCCCAGCATTTT.

V and J are TRBV6-5 and TRBJ2-5; 7 positions agree with TRBD2. The germline CDR1 and CDR2 sequences are MNHEY and SVGAGI. This CDR3 is built from 14 residues. Trimming cost V 5 bases and J 1 base; bases outside gene matches: 4. The CDR3 region is CASSTGGGQETQYF. The CDR3 DNA is TGTGCCAGCAGTACCGGCGGGGGCCAAGAGACCCAGTACTTC.

The CDR3 DNA sequence: TGTGCCAGCAGTTTACAGGGTCCTGAAGCTTTCTTT. Translating it yields CASSLQGPEAFF. J is TRBJ1-1 and V is TRBV12-3 or TRBV12-4, with D possibly being TRBD1 (5 bases). This CDR3 is 12 amino acids long. With 2 bases removed from V and 6 bases from J, the gap between germline ends came to 7 bases.

The chain has TRBV4-3 and TRBJ2-7; 7 bases agree with TRBD1. The CDR3 is made up of 16 amino acids. V shed 1 base and J 2 bases; nucleotides not matched to a gene: 8. CDR1 is LGHNA, CDR2 YSLEER, per germline. Here the CDR3 DNA reads TGCGCCAGCAGCCAAGTAGAGGGGGCTGGGGCCTACGAGCAGTACTTC. It encodes CASSQVEGAGAYEQYF.

This chain connects TRBV3-1 (or the pseudogene TRBV3-2) to TRBJ1-6; D uncertain. This CDR3 is built from 13 residues. Trimming removed 0 bases at V and 9 bases at J, with 6 bases between. Germline V gene sequence: CDR1 LGHDT, CDR2 YNNKEL (reference sequence). CDR3 in DNA: TGTGCCAGCAGCCAAGATGGAGTTTCACCCCTCCACTTT. Its protein product is CASSQDGVSPLHF.

The chain uses TRBV7-9 and TRBJ2-2, with D perhaps matching TRBD1 (8 bases). Germline V gene lookup returns CDR1 SEHNR and CDR2 FQNEAQ (reference sequence). V shed 3 bases and J shed 5 bases, with 19 bases lying between them. This CDR3 region has 17 residues. CDR3 protein: CASSFLHGQGGTGELFF. The DNA of the CDR3 is TGTGCCAGCAGCTTCCTCCACGGACAGGGAGGGACCGGGGAGCTGTTTTTT.

The rearrangement joins TRBV5-1 to TRBJ2-7; 9 nucleotides match TRBD1. Unmatched junction bases numbered 5, after V lost 2 bases and J lost 2 bases. The germline CDR1 and CDR2 sequences are SGHRS and YFSETQ. This CDR3 comprises 15 residues. The CDR3 nucleotides read TGCGCCAGCAGCTTATGGACAGGGGCCACCTACGAGCAGTACGTC. Translating it yields CASSLWTGATYEQYV.

The V gene is TRBV5-6, the J gene TRBJ2-1; D unclear. This CDR3 contains 15 residues. CDR1 is SGHDT and CDR2 is YYEEEE in the germline V gene. V lost 0 bases and J lost 0, with 7 bases in between. The CDR3 DNA reads TGTGCCAGCAGCTTGGAGCAGCGCTCCTACAATGAGCAGTTCTTC. Residues: CASSLEQRSYNEQFF.

J is TRBJ2-3 and V is TRBV6-2 or TRBV6-3; 11 nucleotides line up with TRBD2. The germline V gene has CDR1 MNHEY and CDR2 SVGEGT. The CDR3 length is 16 residues. Germline trimming cut 0 bases from V and 6 bases from J; bases unmatched to any gene: 5. The CDR3 here is CASSYSTSGDFDTQYF. In DNA form, the CDR3 reads TGTGCCAGCAGTTACTCGACTAGCGGGGATTTCGATACGCAGTATTTT.

This clone came up a few times. The same CDR3 can be traced to other DNA sequences in this sample. The chain links TRBV20-1 to TRBJ2-7; no reliable D call. Germline assignment: CDR1 DFQATT and CDR2 SNEGSKA (reference sequence). Trimming stripped 3 bases from V and 5 bases from J, with 8 bases between. There are 11 residues in the CDR3. The CDR3, as DNA: TGCAGTGCTAGGTCAGGTCACGAGCAGTACGTC. Translating gives CSARSGHEQYV.

The V and J genes are TRBV6-5 and TRBJ2-2; TRBD2 might be the D (6 bases). V lost 8 bases to trimming and J lost 8 bases, with 18 bases between them. The germline V gene has CDR1 MNHEY and CDR2 SVGAGI. This CDR3 spans 14 amino acids. The CDR3 reads CASGTVTSLGELFF. The CDR3 DNA sequence: TGTGCCAGCGGGACGGTGACTAGTTTAGGGGAGCTGTTTTTT.

This clone was counted only a few times. The genes are TRBV4-3 and TRBJ1-2; D not resolved. Germline V lookup: CDR1 LGHNA, CDR2 YSLEER. V was trimmed by 1 base and J by 4 bases, leaving 10 bases between them. The CDR3 sequence is 14 residues long. The CDR3 protein is CASSQGLEVYGYTF. The CDR3 DNA is TGCGCCAGCAGCCAAGGGCTTGAGGTCTATGGCTACACCTTC.

This CDR3 reads CASSDSGVSTDTQYF. The CDR3, as DNA: TGTGCCAGCAGTGATAGCGGGGTGTCCACAGATACGCAGTATTTT. This sequence joins TRBV6-1 and TRBJ2-3; 8 bases agree with TRBD2. V was pared by 3 bases and J by 2 bases, with 4 bases of the junction left unmatched. The CDR3 covers 15 residues. Germline CDR1 MNHNS, CDR2 SASEGT.

The chain combines TRBV3-1 (or the pseudogene TRBV3-2) with TRBJ2-3; D is perhaps TRBD2 (5 bases). Trimming left V 4 bases short and J 5 bases short, with 13 bases between. The length of the CDR3 is 14 residues. In germline, CDR1 is LGHDT, CDR2 YNNKEL (reference sequence). The CDR3 DNA reads as TGTGCCAGCAGCCGATACGGGGAAGTAGATACGCAGTATTTT. Its protein product is CASSRYGEVDTQYF.

This chain links TRBV7-9 with TRBJ1-2, with 7 bases aligning to TRBD1. The CDR3 contains 13 residues. J was trimmed by 6 bases and V by 5 bases; bases with no gene match: 6. Germline-derived CDR1 and CDR2 are SEHNR and FQNEAQ (reference sequence). The CDR3 protein is CASSPLTGNGYTF. The CDR3 coding sequence is TGTGCCAGCAGCCCCCTGACAGGGAATGGCTACACCTTC.